These 24 T cell receptor beta chains share one sample of origin, sequenced in a study of blood T cell repertoires in COVID-19. Using immunoSEQ multiplex PCR, the repertoire was profiled, and TCRdb retains in-frame clones only, with some absent. The sample has about 170,000 clones, roughly 91% seen once. Material: peripheral blood. The receptors were gathered from a man in his fifties or sixties who had recovered from COVID-19.

The rearrangement joins TRBV11-2 to TRBJ2-7; TRBD2 matches at 8 bases. The V gene end was trimmed by 0 bases and the J gene end by 2 bases; junction bases not matched to a gene: 12. The CDR3 is 18 residues long. Germline V gene lookup returns CDR1 SGHAT and CDR2 FQNNGV. CDR3 nucleotides: TGTGCCAGCAGCTTAGATTCATGGGGTACTAGCGGCCCCTACGAGCAGTACTTC. Its protein is CASSLDSWGTSGPYEQYF.

The J gene is TRBJ2-5, the V gene TRBV7-8; 7 bases agree with TRBD2. Germline-derived CDR1 and CDR2 are SGHVS and FQNEAQ. The trim removed 4 bases at V and 1 base at J, leaving 3 bases unmatched. The CDR3 has 14 amino acids. The CDR3 nucleotides are TGTGCCAGCAGCTCGCTAGCGGTCCAAGAGACCCAGTACTTC. Encoded protein: CASSSLAVQETQYF.

The chain couples TRBV6-5 to TRBJ1-5, with TRBD1 matching over 7 bases. Germline CDR1 and CDR2: MNHEY and SVGAGI. There are 15 residues in the CDR3. V trimming: 5 bases; J trimming: 1 base; junction bases outside the gene matches: 5. CDR3 in DNA: TGTGCCAGCAGTCTTACAGGGGCGAGCAATCAGCCCCAGCATTTT. Protein sequence: CASSLTGASNQPQHF.

V usage is TRBV29-1 and J usage is TRBJ2-4, with TRBD2 matching over 7 bases. V gave up 6 bases and J gave up 3 bases; unmatched junction bases: 5. The germline V gene has CDR1 SQVTM and CDR2 ANQGSEA. The CDR3 covers 13 residues. The CDR3: CSVGTGGKNIQYF. The CDR3 nucleotides are TGCAGCGTGGGGACGGGGGGCAAAAACATTCAGTACTTC.

The gene calls are TRBV27 and TRBJ2-7, with D maybe TRBD1 (5 bases). Germline-derived CDR1 and CDR2 are MNHEY and SMNVEV (reference sequence). Trimming removed 5 bases from V and 2 bases from J, with 25 bases in between. The CDR3 covers 18 residues. CDR3 DNA sequence: TGTGCCAGCAGTCCCCCCCGTACAGGTCCACTCCTTCCCTACGAGCAGTACTTC. Translated, it gives CASSPPRTGPLLPYEQYF.

V and J are TRBV5-1 and TRBJ1-1, with 7 bases aligning to TRBD1. Germline V lookup: CDR1 SGHRS, CDR2 YFSETQ. The CDR3 is made up of 13 amino acids. Trimming at V came to 3 bases and at J to 8 bases, leaving 7 bases not matched to a gene. Here the CDR3 reads CASSWDSGGEAFF. The CDR3 DNA sequence: TGCGCCAGCAGCTGGGACTCAGGGGGGGAAGCTTTCTTT.

The chain couples TRBV28 to TRBJ1-1; possibly TRBD1 for D (5 bases). The germline V and J ends were trimmed by 2 bases and 10 bases, with 8 bases remaining between them. Germline lookup yields CDR1 MDHEN and CDR2 SYDVKM. This CDR3 region has 11 residues. As DNA, the CDR3 is TGTGCCAGCAGTTTAAGAAGGGGAGCTTTCTTT. Protein sequence: CASSLRRGAFF.

This chain joins TRBV19 and TRBJ2-2, with D possibly TRBD2 on 5 matching bases. This CDR3 spans 16 amino acids. Germline CDR1 is LNHDA and CDR2 is SQIVND (reference sequence). Trimming pared 6 bases from V and 4 bases from J, leaving 18 bases between. Here the CDR3 DNA reads TGTGCCAGTAGACAACTGGGCCCTAGCATCACCGGGGAGCTGTTTTTT. It specifies CASRQLGPSITGELFF.

V usage is TRBV27 and J usage is TRBJ2-1; 7 bases are a match to TRBD1. The CDR3 has 15 residues. The V gene's germline CDR1 is MNHEY and CDR2 SMNVEV (reference sequence). The junction had 13 bases not matched to a gene; V was cut back by 8 bases and J by 6 bases. CDR3 region: CASRSPGQLVNEQFF. CDR3 coding DNA: TGTGCCAGCCGAAGTCCGGGACAGCTCGTCAATGAGCAGTTCTTC.

The sample holds one count of this clone. The CDR3 is CASSSTLAGGGETQYF. In nucleotides, the CDR3 is TGTGCCAGCAGCTCTACACTAGCGGGAGGTGGGGAGACCCAGTACTTC. The J gene is TRBJ2-5, the V gene TRBV7-2; 12 bases map to TRBD2. With 4 bases clipped from V and 5 bases from J, the junction kept 8 bases outside the gene matches. The CDR3 is 16 amino acids. The germline V gene has CDR1 SGHTA and CDR2 FQGNSA.

For the CDR3, the DNA is TGTGCCAGCAGTTACCGACGGACAGGGGGCATCAATGAGCAGTTCTTC. It encodes CASSYRRTGGINEQFF. V is TRBV6-5 and J is TRBJ2-1, with 11 bases aligning to TRBD1. Germline V CDR1 and CDR2: MNHEY, SVGAGI. This CDR3 is 16 amino acids long. The trim removed 2 bases at V and 6 bases at J, leaving 6 bases unmatched.

V gene TRBV6-5 combines with J gene TRBJ2-7; D uncertain. Deletions cut 7 bases from V and 3 bases from J, with 13 bases between. The CDR3 is made up of 13 amino acids. Germline-derived CDR1 and CDR2 are MNHEY and SVGAGI. DNA of the CDR3: TGTGCCAGCACCCACGGGTTGGACTACGAGCAGTACTTC. Protein product: CASTHGLDYEQYF.

This clone came up once. This rearrangement joins TRBV29-1 to TRBJ1-1; D perhaps matches TRBD1 (6 bases). V gave up 4 bases and J gave up 0 bases, with 12 bases separating them. Looked up from germline, CDR1 is SQVTM and CDR2 is ANQGSEA. CDR3 length equals 14 residues. The CDR3 loop reads CSVGQGLLNTEAFF. The CDR3 nucleotides read TGCAGCGTTGGGCAGGGGCTGTTGAACACTGAAGCTTTCTTT.

Only a few counts were recorded for this clone. The chain combines TRBV19 with TRBJ1-1; D call uncertain. The V end lost 3 bases, the J end lost 0 bases, and 11 bases lay between the germline ends. CDR1 is LNHDA and CDR2 is SQIVND in the germline V gene (reference sequence). CDR3 length equals 15 residues. CDR3 loop: CASSIQVTMNTEAFF. CDR3 bases: TGTGCCAGTAGTATCCAGGTCACCATGAACACTGAAGCTTTCTTT.

This clone was seen a handful of times. J is TRBJ2-7 and V is TRBV5-1, with D possibly matching TRBD2 (5 bases). The CDR3 runs to 15 residues. In germline, CDR1 is SGHRS, CDR2 YFSETQ. Between the trimmed V and J ends, which lost 0 bases and 7 bases, there was a span of 17 bases. The CDR3, as DNA: TGCGCCAGCAGCTTGGTCCTGATGGGTTCGGGGGAGCAGTACTTC. Translated, it gives CASSLVLMGSGEQYF.

The CDR3 sequence: CASSLTGKSYEQYF. The CDR3 bases are TGTGCCAGCAGTTTAACAGGAAAGAGCTACGAGCAGTACTTC. J is TRBJ2-7 and V is TRBV6-2 or TRBV6-3, with a possible D match to TRBD1 (5 bases). Trimming took off 4 bases at V and 3 bases at J, with 13 bases between the two ends. Per the germline V gene, CDR1 is MNHEY and CDR2 is SVGEGT. This CDR3 has 14 amino acids.

Remarks on this clone: One end of the junction is discordant with germline, which a read error may explain. J is TRBJ2-7 and V is TRBV13, with 11 nucleotides matching TRBD2. CDR1 PRHDT and CDR2 FYEKMQ come from the germline V gene (reference sequence). The CDR3 covers 15 residues. In nucleotides, the CDR3 is TGTGCCAGCAGCGTAGGGACTAGCGGTTCCTACGAGCAGTACTTC. Protein: CASSVGTSGSYEQYF.

The chain employs TRBV5-6 and TRBJ1-4; D gene uncertain. Trimming left V 3 bases short and J 8 bases short, with 8 bases between. Germline V gene lookup returns CDR1 SGHDT and CDR2 YYEEEE. The CDR3 length is 12 residues. As DNA, the CDR3 is TGTGCCAGCAGCTCTAGACCGGAAAAACTGTTTTTT. Translating it yields CASSSRPEKLFF.

This chain links TRBV11-2 with TRBJ2-5, with 9 bases aligning to TRBD2. In germline, CDR1 is SGHAT, CDR2 FQNNGV. The trim removed 5 bases at V and 4 bases at J, leaving 14 bases unmatched. The CDR3 extends over 17 amino acids. CDR3 in DNA: TGTGCCAGCAGCCCGTCCGGGGGGCGGGGGGGCCGAGAGACCCAGTACTTC. Amino acid sequence: CASSPSGGRGGRETQYF.

The rearrangement joins TRBV5-1 to TRBJ2-3; D is ambiguous. CDR1 is SGHRS and CDR2 is YFSETQ in the germline V gene. The CDR3 extends over 15 amino acids. The V end lost 2 bases, the J end lost 4 bases, and 14 bases lay between the germline ends. CDR3 loop: CASSFSESSPDTQYF. The CDR3 nucleotides are TGCGCCAGCAGCTTTTCGGAGAGCAGCCCAGATACGCAGTATTTT.

This sequence joins TRBV5-1 and TRBJ1-4; 9 bases agree with TRBD1. This CDR3 contains 14 residues. V dropped 3 bases and J dropped 8; count of bases not matched to a gene: 5. Germline values: CDR1 SGHRS, CDR2 YFSETQ. The chain's CDR3 is CASSSGTGQEKLFF. The CDR3, as DNA: TGCGCCAGCAGCTCCGGGACAGGGCAAGAAAAACTGTTTTTT. The entire variable domain, with the rest obtained from reference TRBV5-1 and TRBJ1-4, is as follows: KAGVTQTPRYLIKTRGQQVTLSCSPISGHRSVSWYQQTPGQGLQFLFEYFSETQRNKGNFPGRFSGRQFSNSRSEMNVSTLELGDSALYLCASSSGTGQEKLFFGSGTQLSVL.

This chain links TRBV5-6 with TRBJ2-7, with D possibly TRBD2 on 6 matching bases. The germline V gene encodes CDR1 SGHDT and CDR2 YYEEEE. The CDR3 runs to 13 residues. Trimming removed 0 bases at V and 3 bases at J, with 7 bases between. Here the CDR3 reads CASSLAGVYEQYF. CDR3 nucleotides: TGTGCCAGCAGCTTGGCGGGGGTCTACGAGCAGTACTTC.

This rearrangement joins TRBV6-2 or TRBV6-3 to TRBJ2-2, with 13 bases lining up with TRBD2. Germline CDR1 is MNHEY and CDR2 is SVGEGT. This CDR3 is 16 amino acids long. Unmatched junction bases numbered 9, after V lost 6 bases and J lost 8 bases. CDR3 loop: CASSDGLAGEMGELFF. Here the CDR3 DNA reads TGTGCCAGCAGCGACGGACTAGCGGGGGAGATGGGGGAGCTGTTTTTT.

The chain is built from TRBV11-2 and TRBJ2-3; 9 bases fit TRBD1. J gave up 1 base and V 4 bases, and 3 bases lay outside the gene matches. Germline CDR1 is SGHAT and CDR2 is FQNNGV. The length of the CDR3 is 15 residues. The CDR3 sequence is CASSSWTGGTDTQYF. CDR3 coding DNA: TGTGCCAGCAGCTCCTGGACAGGGGGCACAGATACGCAGTATTTT.